This T cell receptor (beta chain) appears in the sequencing data of a study of CD8+ T cells in alopecia areata. As the sequencing template, cDNA was produced by extracting RNA and reverse transcribing it. Measured with immunoSEQ multiplex PCR; TCRdb has only the in-frame clones, and not every one. The sample yields under 70,000 clones, approximately 96% seen once. Germline CDR1 MGHDK, CDR2 SYGVNS. Trimming shortened V by 6 bases and J by 5 bases, and 12 bases separated the two germline ends. The CDR3 loop spans 13 amino acids. The sample in question was CD8+ T cells sorted from blood, obtained at week 0. This clonotype was obtained from a human donor with alopecia areata. The J gene is TRBJ2-3, the V gene TRBV25-1; D gene uncertain. For the CDR3, the DNA is TGTGCCAGCAGCCCCGCAGATCGAGATACGCAGTATTTT. It codes for CASSPADRDTQYF. The full variable domain, rest sourced from reference TRBV25-1 and TRBJ2-3, is EADIYQTPRYLVIGTGKKITLECSQTMGHDKMYWYQQDPGMELHLIHYSYGVNSTEKGDLSSESTVSRIRTEHFPLTLESARPSHTSQYLCASSPADRDTQYFGPGTRLTVL.